This T cell receptor (beta chain) is drawn from a study of cytomegalovirus exposure and HLA in healthy donors. Profiling relied on immunoSEQ multiplex PCR, and the TCRdb table lists in-frame clones only, not all of them. The sample carries over 110,000 clones, about four fifths recorded once. V trimming: 0 bases; J trimming: 14 bases; junction bases outside the gene matches: 11. Germline CDR1 SGHRS, CDR2 YFSETQ. CDR3 size: 15 residues. The receptor comes from a woman in her thirties in good health and CMV-seronegative. The source material was PBMCs. The J gene is TRBJ1-6, the V gene TRBV5-1; 7 bases agree with TRBD1. The CDR3 spells CASSLDSAGGVSLHF. DNA of the CDR3: TGCGCCAGCAGCTTGGATTCGGCAGGGGGAGTTTCCCTCCACTTT.